The source of this TCR beta chain is a study of blood T cells in healthy people across ages. This CDR3 comprises 17 residues. Germline loops: CDR1 SGHTA, CDR2 FQGNSA. The junction had 13 bases not matched to a gene; V was cut back by 5 bases and J by 4 bases. Overall study findings and caveats: Researchers judged that diversity estimates from one million T cells fell short of true values.

Remarks on this clonotype: The antigen remains undetermined.

The use of a sample-barcoded 5' primer and a J-beta primer mix characterized a second PCR of about 7 to 12 cycles. TCRdb passed the 5' RACE reads through MiXCR, listing each CDR3 protein once. This table holds about 1,500,000 distinct CDR3 sequences, roughly 27% found once. The receptor's source is a woman in her 30s in good health. The sequencing sample was made of blood. The chain is built from TRBV7-2 and TRBJ2-2; 7 bases are a match to TRBD2. The CDR3 is CASSPRGAGVVTGELFF. CDR3 nucleotide sequence: TGTGCCAGCAGCCCACGTGGGGCGGGAGTCGTCACCGGGGAGCTGTTTTTT.